This TCR beta chain appears in the sequencing data of a study of shared clonotypes between healthy human individuals. Study findings and constraints: The small donor group covered limited genetic and exposure diversity.

About this clone itself: Antigen: not known.

The CDR3 loop spans 18 amino acids. The germline V and J ends were trimmed by 4 bases and 0 bases, with 17 bases remaining between them. The germline CDR1 and CDR2 sequences are SGDLS and YYNGEE. Generated by immunoSEQ multiplex PCR, the TCRdb table keeps only in-frame clones and is missing some. The sample includes 950,000 to 1,100,000 clones, about 76% seen only once; the top ten take approximately 1.3%. The authors divided CD4+ cells into CD45RA+ naive and CD45RA-negative memory subsets. V and J are TRBV9 and TRBJ2-6; D tentatively fits TRBD1 or TRBD2 (5 bases each). The sequence was obtained from a man younger than 30 in good health. Sequencing used memory CD4+ T cells sorted from blood. Documented subset: CD45RA-negative fraction. CDR3 DNA sequence: TGTGCCAGCAGCCCACTAGACAGTCAGTCCTCTGGGGCCAACGTCCTGACTTTC. It codes for CASSPLDSQSSGANVLTF.